This T cell receptor beta chain was profiled in a study of radiation and T cells in renal cell carcinoma. Overall study: Nephrectomy followed 15 Gy stereotactic body radiation by 4 weeks.

Study-wide findings and caveats: From baseline, blood top tumor clonotypes peaked at 2 weeks post-radiation.

V lost 3 bases to trimming and J lost 7 bases, with 15 bases between them. Germline V CDR1 and CDR2: LNHDA, SQIVND (reference sequence). The CDR3 is made up of 15 amino acids. Using immunoSEQ multiplex PCR, the repertoire was profiled, and TCRdb retains in-frame clones only, with some absent. Of about 120,000 clones listed, approximately 85% are singletons. Time point noted: blood 2 weeks post-SBRT. The treatment denotes: 15 Gy SBRT to primary tumor, nephrectomy 4 weeks later. Radiation-treated patients gave blood at baseline, week 2 and week 4. The patient's renal cell carcinoma had clear cell pathology. For this clone: What it binds is not known.

The sequenced sample was blood, obtained from a patient whose treatment included radiotherapy and nephrectomy. This clonotype was sampled from a man over 45 with renal cell carcinoma. The chain couples TRBV19 to TRBJ1-4, with a possible D match to TRBD1 (5 bases). The CDR3 DNA follows: TGTGCCAGTAGTATTCTTGGGGGTGGTATTGAAAAACTGTTTTTT. Its translation is CASSILGGGIEKLFF.